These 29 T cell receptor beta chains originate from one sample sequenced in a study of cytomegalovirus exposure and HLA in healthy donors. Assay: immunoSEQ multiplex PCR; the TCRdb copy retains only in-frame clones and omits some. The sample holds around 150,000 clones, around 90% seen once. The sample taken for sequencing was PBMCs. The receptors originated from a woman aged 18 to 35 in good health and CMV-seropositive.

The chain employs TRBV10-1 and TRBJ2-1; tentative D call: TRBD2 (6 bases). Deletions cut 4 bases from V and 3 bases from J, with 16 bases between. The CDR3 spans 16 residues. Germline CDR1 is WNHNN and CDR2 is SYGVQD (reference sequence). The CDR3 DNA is TGCGCCAGCAGTGCTAAGGGACTCCAGGACTACAATGAGCAGTTCTTC. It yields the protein CASSAKGLQDYNEQFF.

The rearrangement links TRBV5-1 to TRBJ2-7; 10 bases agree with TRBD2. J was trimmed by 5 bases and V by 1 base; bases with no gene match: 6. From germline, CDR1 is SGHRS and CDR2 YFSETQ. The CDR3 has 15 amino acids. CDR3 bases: TGCGCCAGCAGCTTGTCAGCGGGAGGGCCCAACGAGCAGTACTTC. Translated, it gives CASSLSAGGPNEQYF.

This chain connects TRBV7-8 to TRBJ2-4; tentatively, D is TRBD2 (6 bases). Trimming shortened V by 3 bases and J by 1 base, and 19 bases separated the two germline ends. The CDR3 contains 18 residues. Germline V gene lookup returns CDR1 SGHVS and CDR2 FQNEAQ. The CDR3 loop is CASSLGGWGLKAKNIQYF. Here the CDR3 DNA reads TGTGCCAGCAGCTTGGGGGGATGGGGACTTAAGGCCAAAAACATTCAGTACTTC.

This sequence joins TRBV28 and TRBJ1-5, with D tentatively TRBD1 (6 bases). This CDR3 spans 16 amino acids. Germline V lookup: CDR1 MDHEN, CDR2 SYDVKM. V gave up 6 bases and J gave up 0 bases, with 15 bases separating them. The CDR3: CASSSPGQISNQPQHF. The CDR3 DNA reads TGTGCCAGCAGCTCACCTGGACAGATTAGCAATCAGCCCCAGCATTTT.

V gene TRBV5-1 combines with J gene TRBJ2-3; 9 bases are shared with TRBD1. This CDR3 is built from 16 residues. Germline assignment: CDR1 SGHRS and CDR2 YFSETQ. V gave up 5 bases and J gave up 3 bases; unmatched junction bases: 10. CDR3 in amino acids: CASRQPGTGSTDTQYF. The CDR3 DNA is TGCGCCAGCAGGCAGCCCGGGACAGGGAGTACAGATACGCAGTATTTT.

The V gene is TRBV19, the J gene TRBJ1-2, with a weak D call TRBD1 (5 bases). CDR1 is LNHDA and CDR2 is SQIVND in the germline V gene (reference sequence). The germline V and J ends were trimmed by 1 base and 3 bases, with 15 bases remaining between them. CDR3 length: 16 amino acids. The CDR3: CASSIVGVRTHYGYTF. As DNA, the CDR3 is TGTGCCAGTAGTATAGTAGGGGTAAGGACGCACTATGGCTACACCTTC. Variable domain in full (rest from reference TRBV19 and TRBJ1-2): DGGITQSPKYLFRKEGQNVTLSCEQNLNHDAMYWYRQDPGQGLRLIYYSQIVNDFQKGDIAEGYSVSREKKESFPLTVTSAQKNPTAFYLCASSIVGVRTHYGYTFGSGTRLTVV.

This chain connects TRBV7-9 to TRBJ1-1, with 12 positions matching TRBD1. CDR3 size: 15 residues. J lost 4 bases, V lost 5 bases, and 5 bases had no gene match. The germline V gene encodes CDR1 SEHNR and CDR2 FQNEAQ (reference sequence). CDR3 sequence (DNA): TGTGCCAGCAGCAGGGGACAGGGGGCCCGCACTGAAGCTTTCTTT. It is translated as CASSRGQGARTEAFF.

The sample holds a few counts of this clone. The CDR3: CASTGVGRAGELFF. The CDR3 coding sequence is TGTGCCAGTACAGGAGTGGGGAGAGCCGGGGAGCTGTTTTTT. The V gene is TRBV19, the J gene TRBJ2-2, with D maybe TRBD2 (5 bases). CDR1 and CDR2 (germline): LNHDA, SQIVND (reference sequence). The length of the CDR3 is 14 residues. V was cut by 7 bases and J by 6 bases, with 15 bases left in between.

This chain's CDR3 is CASSPGGSYEQYF. Written as DNA, the CDR3 is TGCGCCAGCAGCCCGGGGGGCTCCTACGAGCAGTACTTC. The chain joins TRBV5-1 to TRBJ2-7, with 7 bases matching TRBD2. The junction had 1 base not matched to a gene; V was cut back by 4 bases and J by 0 bases. The CDR3 is 13 amino acids. CDR1 is SGHRS and CDR2 is YFSETQ in the germline V gene. Looking up the rest from reference TRBV5-1 and TRBJ2-7 gives the full variable domain: KAGVTQTPRYLIKTRGQQVTLSCSPISGHRSVSWYQQTPGQGLQFLFEYFSETQRNKGNFPGRFSGRQFSNSRSEMNVSTLELGDSALYLCASSPGGSYEQYFGPGTRLTVT.

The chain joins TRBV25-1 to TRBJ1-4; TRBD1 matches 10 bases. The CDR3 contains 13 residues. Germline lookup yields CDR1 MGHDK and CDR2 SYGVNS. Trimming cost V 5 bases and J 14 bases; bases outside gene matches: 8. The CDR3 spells CASSWVTGGLLFF. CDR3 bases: TGTGCCAGCAGTTGGGTGACAGGGGGCCTCCTGTTTTTT.

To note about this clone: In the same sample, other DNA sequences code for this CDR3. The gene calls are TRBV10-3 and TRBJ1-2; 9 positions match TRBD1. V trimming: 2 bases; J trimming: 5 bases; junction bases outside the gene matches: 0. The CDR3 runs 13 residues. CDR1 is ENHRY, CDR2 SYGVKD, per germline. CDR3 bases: TGTGCCATCAGTGAGGGACAGGGGTATGGCTACACCTTC. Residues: CAISEGQGYGYTF.

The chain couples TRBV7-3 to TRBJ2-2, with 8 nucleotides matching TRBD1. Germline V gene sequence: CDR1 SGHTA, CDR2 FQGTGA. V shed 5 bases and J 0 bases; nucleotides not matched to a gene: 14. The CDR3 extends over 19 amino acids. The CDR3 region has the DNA TGTGCCAGCAGCAAGAGGGACAGGACCTCTCCCGCGAACACCGGGGAGCTGTTTTTT. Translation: CASSKRDRTSPANTGELFF.

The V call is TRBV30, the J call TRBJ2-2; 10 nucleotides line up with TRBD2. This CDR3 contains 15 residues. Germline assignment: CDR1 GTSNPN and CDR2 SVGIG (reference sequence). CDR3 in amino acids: CASGWTSGRTGELFF. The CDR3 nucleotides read TGTGCTAGCGGTTGGACTAGCGGACGCACCGGGGAGCTGTTTTTT.

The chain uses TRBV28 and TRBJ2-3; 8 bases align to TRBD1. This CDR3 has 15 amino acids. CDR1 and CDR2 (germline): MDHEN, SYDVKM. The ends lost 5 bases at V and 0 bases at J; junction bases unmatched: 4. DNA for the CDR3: TGTGCCAGCAGTCTGACAGGGGCTAGCACAGATACGCAGTATTTT. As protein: CASSLTGASTDTQYF. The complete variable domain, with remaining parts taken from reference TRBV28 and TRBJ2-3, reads DVKVTQSSRYLVKRTGEKVFLECVQDMDHENMFWYRQDPGLGLRLIYFSYDVKMKEKGDIPEGYSVSREKKERFSLILESASTNQTSMYLCASSLTGASTDTQYFGPGTRLTVL.

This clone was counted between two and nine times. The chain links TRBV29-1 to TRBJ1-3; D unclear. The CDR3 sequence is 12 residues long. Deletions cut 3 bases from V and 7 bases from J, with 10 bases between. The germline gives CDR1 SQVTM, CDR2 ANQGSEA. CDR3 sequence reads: CSVDMGVNTIYF. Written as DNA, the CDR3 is TGCAGCGTTGATATGGGAGTTAACACCATATATTTT.

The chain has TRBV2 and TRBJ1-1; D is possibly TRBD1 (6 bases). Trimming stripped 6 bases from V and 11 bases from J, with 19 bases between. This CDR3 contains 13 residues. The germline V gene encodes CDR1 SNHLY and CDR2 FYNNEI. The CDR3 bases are TGTGCCAGCAGCAACTACAGGGATCAGGGGGCTTTCTTT. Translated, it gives CASSNYRDQGAFF.

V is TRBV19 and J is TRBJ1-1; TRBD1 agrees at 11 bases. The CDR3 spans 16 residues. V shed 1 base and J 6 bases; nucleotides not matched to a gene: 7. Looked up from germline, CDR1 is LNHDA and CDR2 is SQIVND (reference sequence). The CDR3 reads CASSIAGQGANPEAFF. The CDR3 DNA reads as TGTGCCAGTAGTATAGCAGGACAGGGGGCAAATCCTGAAGCTTTCTTT. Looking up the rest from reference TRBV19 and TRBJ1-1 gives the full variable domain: DGGITQSPKYLFRKEGQNVTLSCEQNLNHDAMYWYRQDPGQGLRLIYYSQIVNDFQKGDIAEGYSVSREKKESFPLTVTSAQKNPTAFYLCASSIAGQGANPEAFFGQGTRLTVV.

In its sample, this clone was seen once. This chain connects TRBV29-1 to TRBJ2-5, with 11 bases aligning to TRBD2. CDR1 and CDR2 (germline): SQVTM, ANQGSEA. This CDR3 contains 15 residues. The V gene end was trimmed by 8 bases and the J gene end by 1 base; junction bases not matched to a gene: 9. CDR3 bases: TGCAGCACACCCGGGACTAGCGGCCTCCAAGAGACCCAGTACTTC. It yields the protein CSTPGTSGLQETQYF.

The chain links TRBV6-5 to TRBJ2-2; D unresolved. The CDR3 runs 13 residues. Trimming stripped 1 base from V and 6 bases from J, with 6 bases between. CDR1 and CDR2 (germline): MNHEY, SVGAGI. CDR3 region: CASSYYSPGELFF. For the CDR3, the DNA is TGTGCCAGCAGTTACTATAGCCCCGGGGAGCTGTTTTTT.

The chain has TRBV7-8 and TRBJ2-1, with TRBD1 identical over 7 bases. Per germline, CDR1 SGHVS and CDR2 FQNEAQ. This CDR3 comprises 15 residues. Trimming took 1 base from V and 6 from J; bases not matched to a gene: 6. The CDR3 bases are TGTGCCAGCAGCTTAGAAGGGGGCGGTGGCAATGAGCAGTTCTTC. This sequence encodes CASSLEGGGGNEQFF.

The CDR3 region has the DNA TGCGCCAGCAGCCCGGCGGCGGGAGCATCCTACAATGAGCAGTTCTTC. This sequence encodes CASSPAAGASYNEQFF. The V gene is TRBV5-1, the J gene TRBJ2-1, with TRBD2 identical over 7 bases. The germline CDR1 and CDR2 sequences are SGHRS and YFSETQ. The trim removed 4 bases at V and 1 base at J, leaving 8 bases unmatched. The CDR3 extends over 16 amino acids. The variable domain in full, completed from reference TRBV5-1 and TRBJ2-1, reads KAGVTQTPRYLIKTRGQQVTLSCSPISGHRSVSWYQQTPGQGLQFLFEYFSETQRNKGNFPGRFSGRQFSNSRSEMNVSTLELGDSALYLCASSPAAGASYNEQFFGPGTRLTVL.

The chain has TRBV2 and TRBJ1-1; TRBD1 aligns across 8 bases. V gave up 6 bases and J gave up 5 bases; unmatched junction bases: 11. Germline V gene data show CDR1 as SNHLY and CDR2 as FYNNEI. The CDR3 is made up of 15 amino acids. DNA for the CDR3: TGTGCCAGCAGAAGATCGCAGGGGGCTGGGACTGAAGCTTTCTTT. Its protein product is CASRRSQGAGTEAFF.

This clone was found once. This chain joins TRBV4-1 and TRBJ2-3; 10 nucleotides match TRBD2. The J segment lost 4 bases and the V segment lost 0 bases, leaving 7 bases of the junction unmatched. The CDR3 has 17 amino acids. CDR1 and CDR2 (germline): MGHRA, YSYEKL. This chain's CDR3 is CASSQDLGTSVADTQYF. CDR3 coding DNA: TGCGCCAGCAGCCAAGATCTTGGGACTAGCGTGGCAGATACGCAGTATTTT.

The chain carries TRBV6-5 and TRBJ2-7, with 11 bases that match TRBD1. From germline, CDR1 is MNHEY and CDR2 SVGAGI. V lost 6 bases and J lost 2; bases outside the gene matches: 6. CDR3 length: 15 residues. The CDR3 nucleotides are TGTGCCAGCAGCGCCGGGACAGGGGGGACCTACGAGCAGTACTTC. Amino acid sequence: CASSAGTGGTYEQYF.

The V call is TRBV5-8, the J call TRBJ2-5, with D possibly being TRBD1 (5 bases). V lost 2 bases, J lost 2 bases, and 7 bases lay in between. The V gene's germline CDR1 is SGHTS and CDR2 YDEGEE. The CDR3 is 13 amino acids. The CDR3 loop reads CASSLHRQETQYF. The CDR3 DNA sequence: TGTGCCAGCAGCTTACACAGGCAAGAGACCCAGTACTTC. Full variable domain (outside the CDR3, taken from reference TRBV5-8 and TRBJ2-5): EAGVTQSPTHLIKTRGQQATLRCSPISGHTSVYWYQQALGLGLQFLLWYDEGEERNRGNFPPRFSGRQFPNYSSELNVNALELEDSALYLCASSLHRQETQYFGPGTRLLVL.

The DNA for the CDR3 is TGCGCCAGCAGCCCCGAAGGGGGGGTACCTGCCTACGAGCAGTACTTC. The encoded protein is CASSPEGGVPAYEQYF. This chain connects TRBV5-1 to TRBJ2-7; possibly TRBD2 for D (7 bases). The germline V gene has CDR1 SGHRS and CDR2 YFSETQ. The CDR3 runs 16 residues. V gave up 4 bases and J gave up 2 bases, with 19 bases separating them.

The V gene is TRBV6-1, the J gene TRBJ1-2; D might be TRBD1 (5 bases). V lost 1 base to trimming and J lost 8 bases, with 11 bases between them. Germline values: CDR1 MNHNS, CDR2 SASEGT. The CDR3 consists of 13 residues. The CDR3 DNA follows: TGTGCCAGCAGTGAAGTCAGGGTGCGAGGCTACACCTTC. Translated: CASSEVRVRGYTF.

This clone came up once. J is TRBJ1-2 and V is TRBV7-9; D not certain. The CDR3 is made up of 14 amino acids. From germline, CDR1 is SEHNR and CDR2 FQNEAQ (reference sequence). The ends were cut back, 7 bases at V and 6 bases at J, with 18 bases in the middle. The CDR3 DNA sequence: TGTGCCAGCACCTCCGCCGGTGCCGTCCATGGCTACACCTTC. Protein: CASTSAGAVHGYTF.

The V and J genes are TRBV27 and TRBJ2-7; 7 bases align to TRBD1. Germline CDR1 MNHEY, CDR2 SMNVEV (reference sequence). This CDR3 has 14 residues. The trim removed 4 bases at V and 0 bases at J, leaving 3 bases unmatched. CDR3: CASSSGQASYEQYF. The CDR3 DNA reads TGTGCCAGCAGTTCCGGACAGGCCTCCTACGAGCAGTACTTC.